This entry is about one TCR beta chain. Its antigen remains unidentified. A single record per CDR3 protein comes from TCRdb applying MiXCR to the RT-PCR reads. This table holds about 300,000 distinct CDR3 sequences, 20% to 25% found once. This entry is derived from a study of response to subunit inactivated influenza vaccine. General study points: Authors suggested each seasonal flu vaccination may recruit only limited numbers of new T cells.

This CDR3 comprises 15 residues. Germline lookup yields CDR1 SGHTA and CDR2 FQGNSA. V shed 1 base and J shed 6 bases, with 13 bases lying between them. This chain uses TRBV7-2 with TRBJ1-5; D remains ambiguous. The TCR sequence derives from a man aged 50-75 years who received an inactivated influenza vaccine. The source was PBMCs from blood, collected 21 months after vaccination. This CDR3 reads CASSLDTGKGQPQHF. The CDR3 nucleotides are TGTGCCAGCAGCTTAGATACGGGGAAGGGTCAGCCCCAGCATTTT. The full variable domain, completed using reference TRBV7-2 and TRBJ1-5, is GAGVSQSPSNKVTEKGKDVELRCDPISGHTALYWYRQSLGQGLEFLIYFQGNSAPDKSGLPSDRFSAERTGGSVSTLTIQRTQQEDSAVYLCASSLDTGKGQPQHFGDGTRLSIL.